The entry below describes one TCR beta chain. Antigen unknown. Germline CDR1 reads SGHRS; CDR2 reads YFSETQ. CDR3 length equals 15 residues. Germline trimming cut 1 base from V and 8 bases from J; bases unmatched to any gene: 6. Built from TCR beta cDNA, the libraries had unique molecular identifiers in them. Input amounts of 1 to 10 million T cells were used. These gave 500,000 or so cDNA molecules, so each molecule approximated one T cell. TCRdb fed the PCR reads into MiXCR, producing one record per CDR3 protein. The data contain 800,000 to 950,000 distinct CDR3 sequences, approximately 53% of them singletons. This sample is part of a study of post-analysis software for immune sequencing data. Study-wide context: The cohort encompassed relapsing-remitting, secondary progressive and progressive-relapsing multiple sclerosis disease courses.

The study, taken as a whole, reports: Four or five TRBV segments (TRBV5-6, TRBV5-1 and TRBV20-1 among them) occurred more frequently in patients than in controls. When the samples were clustered directly with F measure, those that had been prepared in the same batch showed strong co-clustering.

The sequence was obtained from a girl between 5 and 17 years old with multiple sclerosis. What was sequenced was blood. This chain links TRBV5-1 with TRBJ2-1; 10 positions agree with TRBD1. The CDR3 bases are TGCGCCAGCAGCTTGAGAGGGACAGGGGTTGATGAGCAGTTCTTC. Translated, it gives CASSLRGTGVDEQFF.